One and the same sample provided the 9 T cell receptor beta chains below, sequenced in a study of T-cell reconstitution after alpha-beta-depleted transplantation in children (dated by TCRdb to the mid-2010s). Library preparation employed PCR. TCRdb records Illumina HiSeq 2500 as the sequencer. TCR library preparation used molecular barcoding, with unique molecular identifiers applied to normalize quantification of the TCRbeta repertoire. Using fastp at Q25 and MiXCR, TCRdb reprocessed the public reads and kept productive beta chains. CDR3 protein duplicates are merged, each entry listing the most common genes and DNA. For this sample there are hundreds of thousands of distinct CDR3 sequences; 10% to 15% appear just once. The ten largest clones add up to 2% to 2.5% of the sample. In light of the paper, this sample's treatment or condition label describes: allogeneic hematopoietic cell transplantation with graft depleted of TCRalphabeta T cells and CD19 B cells.

Sequences were derived from PBMCs, mostly from graft donor cells, sampled 360 days after TCRalphabeta/CD19-depleted stem cell transplant. These receptors originate from a male patient aged 10-17 years who had a stem cell transplant for acute myeloid leukemia, so the T cells may come from the graft donor.

The sample holds many counts of this clonotype. The chain joins TRBV6-1 to TRBJ2-1; D unclear. Trimming cost V 5 bases and J 8 bases, with 7 bases left between them. The CDR3 has 11 residues. Germline V gives CDR1 MNHNS, CDR2 SASEGT. In DNA, the CDR3 is TGTGCCAGCAGTCGGCTGGATGAGCAGTTCTTC. Translating gives CASSRLDEQFF.

The chain employs TRBV10-3 and TRBJ1-1, with 10 bases aligning to TRBD1. Losses at the gene ends were 3 bases for V and 3 bases for J; bases not matched to a gene: 4. Germline CDR1 and CDR2: ENHRY and SYGVKD. This CDR3 comprises 15 residues. The CDR3 here is CAISETGTGDTEAFF. The CDR3 DNA is TGTGCCATCAGTGAAACTGGGACAGGGGACACTGAAGCTTTCTTT.

V usage is TRBV29-1 and J usage is TRBJ2-7; 8 nucleotides agree with TRBD1. Trimming cost V 7 bases and J 6 bases; bases outside gene matches: 17. Germline CDR1 and CDR2: SQVTM and ANQGSEA. The CDR3 is 15 amino acids. The CDR3 spells CSAGKTGANVGEQYF. The CDR3 nucleotides read TGCAGCGCGGGCAAGACAGGGGCCAACGTCGGCGAGCAGTACTTC.

This clonotype turned up a few times. This sequence joins TRBV28 and TRBJ2-3; the match to TRBD2 covers 7 bases. V shed 4 bases, J shed 0 bases, and the junction held 1 base outside the gene matches. Per the germline V gene, CDR1 is MDHEN and CDR2 is SYDVKM. The CDR3 spans 14 residues. CDR3 in amino acids: CASSWGGSTDTQYF. In nucleotides, the CDR3 is TGTGCCAGCAGTTGGGGGGGTAGCACAGATACGCAGTATTTT.

The chain joins TRBV9 to TRBJ2-5; D not certain. The germline V gene has CDR1 SGDLS and CDR2 YYNGEE. V lost 4 bases, J lost 4 bases, and 17 bases lay in between. The CDR3 length is 15 residues. Written as DNA, the CDR3 is TGTGCCAGCAGCCCGCTAGGAGCCAGAAGAGAGACCCAGTACTTC. This translates into CASSPLGARRETQYF.

Ten or more counts support this clonotype. The chain links TRBV5-1 to TRBJ2-7; D gene unclear. Looked up from germline, CDR1 is SGHRS and CDR2 is YFSETQ. V lost 4 bases, J lost 4 bases, and 9 bases lay in between. This CDR3 is 12 amino acids long. CDR3 residues: CASSDHLYEQYF. In nucleotides, the CDR3 is TGCGCCAGCAGCGACCACCTTTACGAGCAGTACTTC.

This clonotype was observed a handful of times. The chain links TRBV4-2 to TRBJ2-7, with a weak D call TRBD2 (5 bases). With 0 bases removed from V and 4 bases from J, the gap between germline ends came to 16 bases. CDR3 size: 16 residues. Germline values: CDR1 LGHNA, CDR2 YNFKEQ. The CDR3: CASSQDRDREWYEQYF. The DNA for the CDR3 is TGTGCCAGCAGCCAAGATCGGGATAGGGAATGGTACGAGCAGTACTTC.

The chain links TRBV20-1 to TRBJ2-1, with 11 bases aligning to TRBD2. J gave up 5 bases and V 5 bases, and 8 bases lay outside the gene matches. The CDR3 has 15 residues. Germline-derived CDR1 and CDR2 are DFQATT and SNEGSKA (reference sequence). CDR3 coding DNA: TGCAGTGCTTATAGACTAGCGGGATCCCACAATGAGCAGTTCTTC. Protein sequence: CSAYRLAGSHNEQFF.

The chain is built from TRBV29-1 and TRBJ2-1; D uncertain. Trimming shortened V by 3 bases and J by 1 base, and 13 bases separated the two germline ends. The CDR3 is 15 residues long. The germline gives CDR1 SQVTM, CDR2 ANQGSEA. Here the CDR3 DNA reads TGCAGCGTTGATAGTCTATCGCGGTCCTACAATGAGCAGTTCTTC. Translation: CSVDSLSRSYNEQFF.